Each of the 4 T cell receptor beta chains below was sequenced from the same sample in a study of blood T cell repertoires in COVID-19. Sequenced by immunoSEQ multiplex PCR; TCRdb stores in-frame clones only, minus some. Of about 280,000 clones detected, around 87% appear once; the ten largest clones hold 2.1%. Source material: peripheral blood. The receptors here all came from a woman in her 30s who had recovered from COVID-19.

This chain connects TRBV6-1 to TRBJ2-7; 7 bases line up with TRBD2. CDR1 is MNHNS and CDR2 is SASEGT in the germline V gene. V shed 10 bases, J shed 1 base, and the junction held 7 bases outside the gene matches. The CDR3 loop spans 13 amino acids. The CDR3: CATSAGGSYEQYF. CDR3 nucleotides: TGTGCCACCTCAGCCGGGGGGTCCTACGAGCAGTACTTC.

This chain joins TRBV9 and TRBJ2-7; 8 bases are shared with TRBD1. CDR1 and CDR2 (germline): SGDLS, YYNGEE. The CDR3 is 15 residues long. Germline trimming cut 5 bases from V and 2 bases from J; bases unmatched to any gene: 9. Written as DNA, the CDR3 is TGTGCCAGCAGTCTAGGACAGGGACCCACCTACGAGCAGTACTTC. It encodes CASSLGQGPTYEQYF.

V is TRBV7-8 and J is TRBJ2-2, with 8 bases matching TRBD1. The CDR3 spans 15 residues. Germline lookup yields CDR1 SGHVS and CDR2 FQNEAQ. The trim removed 10 bases at V and 6 bases at J, leaving 13 bases unmatched. The CDR3 sequence is CATSRTGSGAGELFF. CDR3 bases: TGTGCCACCTCGAGGACAGGGTCGGGTGCCGGGGAGCTGTTTTTT.

This chain connects TRBV19 to TRBJ1-1; no clear D gene. CDR1 is LNHDA, CDR2 SQIVND, per germline (reference sequence). Trimming shortened V by 4 bases and J by 4 bases, and 13 bases separated the two germline ends. The CDR3 totals 14 residues. CDR3 sequence reads: CASSNFGEGTEAFF. CDR3 nucleotides: TGTGCCAGTAGTAACTTTGGGGAGGGCACTGAAGCTTTCTTT.